These 18 T cell receptor beta chains were all obtained from the same sample, sequenced in a study of glioma-infiltrating T cells after dendritic cell vaccination (dated by TCRdb to 2015 to 2016). The time point label for this specimen denotes: after dendritic cell vaccination, including at tumor progression/relapse. Libraries were constructed by the immunoSEQ multiplex PCR assay. In its TCRdb copy, this immuneACCESS table keeps in-frame sequences only and misses some clones. Where compared with another copy, unresolved V genes explain less than half of these, and the others have no known cause. The sample contains 75,000 to 85,000 clones, roughly 84% of them found a single time. Of the sample, around 2.4% falls within the top ten clones. Sequences were derived from blood, sampled after dendritic cell vaccination. The receptors were sampled from a human donor with glioblastoma.

The chain carries TRBV10-2 and TRBJ1-5; D perhaps matches TRBD1 (6 bases). There are 13 residues in the CDR3. CDR1 is WSHSY, CDR2 SAAADI, per germline. Deletions cut 7 bases from V and 3 bases from J, with 10 bases between. The CDR3 reads CASTRDINQPQHF. In nucleotides, the CDR3 is TGCGCCAGCACACGGGACATCAATCAGCCCCAGCATTTT.

This clone was counted a single time. This chain links TRBV19 with TRBJ2-3, with 10 nucleotides matching TRBD2. Germline CDR1 and CDR2: LNHDA and SQIVND (reference sequence). There are 16 residues in the CDR3. The trim removed 0 bases at V and 4 bases at J, leaving 4 bases unmatched. CDR3 in DNA: TGTGCCAGTAGTATAGATCTCCTAGCGGGAGCAGATACGCAGTATTTT. Its translation: CASSIDLLAGADTQYF.

The chain carries TRBV27 and TRBJ2-1; 8 bases agree with TRBD2. Germline loops: CDR1 MNHEY, CDR2 SMNVEV (reference sequence). Trimming at V came to 6 bases and at J to 9 bases, leaving 4 bases not matched to a gene. This CDR3 contains 12 residues. The CDR3 loop is CASRGTRREQFF. The CDR3 coding sequence is TGTGCCAGCAGGGGGACTAGACGTGAGCAGTTCTTC.

The rearrangement links TRBV18 to TRBJ1-1; D uncertain. This CDR3 contains 12 residues. Germline V gene data show CDR1 as KGHSH and CDR2 as LQKENI. Trimming took off 1 base at V and 7 bases at J, with 7 bases between the two ends. The CDR3 nucleotides read TGTGCCAGCTCACCACGGCGGAGTGAAGCTTTCTTT. Translated, it gives CASSPRRSEAFF. The variable domain in full, completed from reference TRBV18 and TRBJ1-1, reads NAGVMQNPRHLVRRRGQEARLRCSPMKGHSHVYWYRQLPEEGLKFMVYLQKENIIDESGMPKERFSAEFPKEGPSILRIQQVVRGDSAAYFCASSPRRSEAFFGQGTRLTVV.

J is TRBJ1-1 and V is TRBV5-1; possibly TRBD1 for D (5 bases). CDR1 SGHRS and CDR2 YFSETQ come from the germline V gene. V lost 4 bases, J lost 5 bases, and 18 bases lay in between. The CDR3 consists of 15 residues. The DNA of the CDR3 is TGCGCCAGCAGCCTGCGCGCGGGGGGTGAAACTGAAGCTTTCTTT. Protein sequence: CASSLRAGGETEAFF. Looking up the rest from reference TRBV5-1 and TRBJ1-1 gives the full variable domain: KAGVTQTPRYLIKTRGQQVTLSCSPISGHRSVSWYQQTPGQGLQFLFEYFSETQRNKGNFPGRFSGRQFSNSRSEMNVSTLELGDSALYLCASSLRAGGETEAFFGQGTRLTVV.

V gene TRBV4-1 combines with J gene TRBJ1-1; 9 bases are shared with TRBD1. Germline values: CDR1 MGHRA, CDR2 YSYEKL. Trimming removed 0 bases from V and 4 bases from J; junction bases left unmatched: 3. The CDR3 consists of 15 residues. In DNA form, the CDR3 reads TGCGCCAGCAGCCAAGAAATGACAGGGGGCACTGAAGCTTTCTTT. Translated, it gives CASSQEMTGGTEAFF.

This sequence joins TRBV4-2 and TRBJ2-1; D is possibly TRBD1 (6 bases). V gave up 0 bases and J gave up 9 bases, with 12 bases separating them. CDR3 length: 14 amino acids. Per germline, CDR1 LGHNA and CDR2 YNFKEQ. In nucleotides, the CDR3 is TGTGCCAGCAGCCAAGAAAAGGGGGACGGTGAGCAGTTCTTC. Protein sequence: CASSQEKGDGEQFF.

V is TRBV5-1 and J is TRBJ2-1; 9 bases are a match to TRBD2. The CDR3 runs 17 residues. With 4 bases clipped from V and 8 bases from J, the junction kept 16 bases outside the gene matches. The germline V gene encodes CDR1 SGHRS and CDR2 YFSETQ. CDR3 nucleotide sequence: TGCGCCAGCAGCCCTGGCCTAGCGGGACCCGCAAGTCATGAGCAGTTCTTC. Translating gives CASSPGLAGPASHEQFF.

The V and J genes are TRBV4-1 and TRBJ1-1; D is uncertain. CDR3 length: 17 amino acids. Germline-derived CDR1 and CDR2 are MGHRA and YSYEKL. V gave up 0 bases and J gave up 1 base, with 15 bases separating them. CDR3 amino acids: CASSQERQRNGNTEAFF. CDR3 DNA: TGCGCCAGCAGCCAAGAGCGGCAGAGAAATGGGAACACTGAAGCTTTCTTT.

V usage is TRBV5-1 and J usage is TRBJ2-5; 12 bases line up with TRBD2. CDR1 and CDR2 (germline): SGHRS, YFSETQ. Germline trimming cut 2 bases from V and 4 bases from J; bases unmatched to any gene: 6. The CDR3 runs 16 residues. Here the CDR3 reads CASSFGTSGFGETQYF. The CDR3 DNA reads TGCGCCAGCAGCTTCGGGACTAGCGGGTTCGGAGAGACCCAGTACTTC.

This chain uses TRBV4-2 with TRBJ1-1; a possible D gene is TRBD1 (6 bases). Trimming took 6 bases from V and 4 from J, leaving 18 bases between them. There are 15 residues in the CDR3. Germline V lookup: CDR1 LGHNA, CDR2 YNFKEQ. This CDR3 reads CASSLSAGASTEAFF. The CDR3 DNA follows: TGTGCCAGCAGTCTAAGTGCGGGGGCGTCCACTGAAGCTTTCTTT.

This sequence joins TRBV11-1 and TRBJ2-2, with TRBD2 matching over 8 bases. The CDR3 has 16 residues. The ends lost 6 bases at V and 5 bases at J; junction bases unmatched: 11. CDR1 and CDR2 from the germline V gene are SGHAT and FQDESV (reference sequence). In nucleotides, the CDR3 is TGTGCCAGCAGTTTCTCCTCACCGGGGGGGACCGGGGAGCTGTTTTTT. It specifies CASSFSSPGGTGELFF.

This clone was seen a single time. The chain links TRBV5-1 to TRBJ1-2, with D maybe TRBD1 (5 bases). The V gene's germline CDR1 is SGHRS and CDR2 YFSETQ. The CDR3 runs to 14 residues. Trimming stripped 3 bases from V and 7 bases from J, with 16 bases between. The CDR3 loop is CASSSFTNQGGYTF. CDR3 bases: TGCGCCAGCAGCTCCTTTACGAATCAGGGTGGCTACACCTTC.

J is TRBJ2-1 and V is TRBV19; D gene ambiguous. The germline gives CDR1 LNHDA, CDR2 SQIVND (reference sequence). V lost 1 base and J lost 9, with 7 bases in between. CDR3 length equals 12 residues. DNA for the CDR3: TGTGCCAGTAGTATAGGCGGCGGTGAGCAGTTCTTC. Residues: CASSIGGGEQFF.

The V gene is TRBV5-1, the J gene TRBJ2-4; 11 bases match TRBD1. Germline V gene lookup returns CDR1 SGHRS and CDR2 YFSETQ. The V gene end was trimmed by 4 bases and the J gene end by 6 bases; junction bases not matched to a gene: 3. The CDR3 consists of 14 residues. The CDR3 bases are TGCGCCAGCAGCGAAGGGACAGGGGGAAACATTCAGTACTTC. Translation: CASSEGTGGNIQYF.

V and J are TRBV7-8 and TRBJ1-6; the D gene is possibly TRBD1 (6 bases). Per germline, CDR1 SGHVS and CDR2 FQNEAQ. The V end lost 5 bases, the J end lost 0 bases, and 17 bases lay between the germline ends. The CDR3 loop spans 18 amino acids. The CDR3 spells CASSTGGGGSSYNSPLHF. The CDR3 DNA sequence: TGTGCCAGCAGCACCGGAGGGGGGGGTAGCTCCTATAATTCACCCCTCCACTTT.

This chain joins TRBV10-1 and TRBJ1-1; 10 bases are a match to TRBD1. Looked up from germline, CDR1 is WNHNN and CDR2 is SYGVQD (reference sequence). V gave up 5 bases and J gave up 4 bases; unmatched junction bases: 1. The CDR3 loop spans 13 amino acids. CDR3 bases: TGCGCCAGCAGTCGGACAGGGGGCACTGAAGCTTTCTTT. Encoded protein: CASSRTGGTEAFF.

The chain couples TRBV11-2 to TRBJ2-7, with TRBD2 matching 15 bases. V trimming: 5 bases; J trimming: 7 bases; junction bases outside the gene matches: 9. This CDR3 is built from 16 residues. CDR1 is SGHAT, CDR2 FQNNGV, per germline. CDR3 sequence (DNA): TGTGCCAGCAGCCAAGGACTAGCGGGGGGGTATTGGGAGCAGTACTTC. It is translated as CASSQGLAGGYWEQYF.